These 31 T cell receptor beta chains came from one sample sequenced in a study of OX40 agonist ivuxolimab in advanced cancers. Produced via immunoSEQ multiplex PCR; TCRdb's table is partial and in-frame only. The sample yields about 100,000 clones, about 91% seen once. Sequenced here: CD4+ or CD8+ T cells sorted from blood, sampled in a trial of the OX40 agonist ivuxolimab. These receptors all come from an adult with an advanced solid tumor such as melanoma, head and neck, liver or kidney cancer.

In this sample, this clone turned up once. The chain couples TRBV15 to TRBJ1-5, with 9 nucleotides matching TRBD1. The CDR3 is 15 amino acids. Germline CDR1 reads LNHNV; CDR2 reads YYDKDF (reference sequence). V trimming: 5 bases; J trimming: 10 bases; junction bases outside the gene matches: 12. CDR3 bases: TGTGCCACCAGCCCTCTGGACAGGGGATTTGGTCCCCAGCATTTT. Translated: CATSPLDRGFGPQHF.

V and J are TRBV19 and TRBJ2-2, with 13 bases that match TRBD2. This CDR3 comprises 18 residues. CDR1 and CDR2 from the germline V gene are LNHDA and SQIVND (reference sequence). V was clipped by 3 bases and J by 7 bases; unmatched bases: 11. CDR3 amino acids: CASSITSGLAGVLGELFF. The CDR3 DNA follows: TGTGCCAGTAGTATCACCTCAGGACTAGCGGGAGTTCTCGGGGAGCTGTTTTTT.

The chain carries TRBV6-6 and TRBJ2-1; a possible D gene is TRBD1 (6 bases). Germline lookup yields CDR1 MNHNY and CDR2 SVGAGI (reference sequence). Trimming left V 6 bases short and J 10 bases short, with 13 bases between. The CDR3 has 12 amino acids. As DNA, the CDR3 is TGTGCCAGCAGCCCGGACAGAGGCGAGCAGTTCTTC. It encodes CASSPDRGEQFF.

The chain recombines TRBV2 with TRBJ2-7; maybe TRBD1 (5 bases). Germline CDR1 is SNHLY and CDR2 is FYNNEI. Deletions cut 0 bases from V and 6 bases from J, with 12 bases between. The CDR3 has 14 amino acids. CDR3 DNA: TGTGCCAGCAGTGAAGCGCTAGTTAGGGGCGAGCAGTACTTC. Protein sequence: CASSEALVRGEQYF.

The chain uses TRBV5-6 and TRBJ1-2, with D perhaps matching TRBD1 (5 bases). V was cut by 2 bases and J by 8 bases, with 13 bases left in between. The length of the CDR3 is 13 residues. The germline V gene has CDR1 SGHDT and CDR2 YYEEEE. The CDR3 reads CASSFGGAEGYTF. In nucleotides, the CDR3 is TGTGCCAGCAGCTTTGGAGGGGCCGAGGGCTACACCTTC.

CDR3 nucleotide sequence: TGTGCCAGCAGCCCTACTGACAGGGGCGGGAACACTGAAGCTTTCTTT. Protein: CASSPTDRGGNTEAFF. The genes are TRBV7-9 and TRBJ1-1; TRBD1 aligns across 8 bases. J gave up 1 base and V 5 bases, and 9 bases lay outside the gene matches. CDR3 length: 16 residues. Per the germline V gene, CDR1 is SEHNR and CDR2 is FQNEAQ (reference sequence).

V and J are TRBV9 and TRBJ2-1; no firm D call. This CDR3 spans 21 amino acids. Deletions cut 2 bases from V and 0 bases from J, with 27 bases between. Germline values: CDR1 SGDLS, CDR2 YYNGEE. The CDR3 loop is CASSVGLGDQRFPSSYNEQFF. Written as DNA, the CDR3 is TGTGCCAGCAGCGTGGGCCTTGGGGATCAACGGTTCCCTAGCTCCTACAATGAGCAGTTCTTC.

J is TRBJ1-6 and V is TRBV5-1, with D perhaps TRBD1 (5 bases). Germline CDR1 SGHRS, CDR2 YFSETQ. V was clipped by 2 bases and J by 5 bases, with 11 bases between them. The CDR3 spans 15 residues. CDR3 sequence reads: CASSFQGPNNSPLHF. Here the CDR3 DNA reads TGCGCCAGCAGCTTTCAGGGACCGAATAATTCACCCCTCCACTTT.

The J gene is TRBJ2-5, the V gene TRBV27; 12 bases align to TRBD2. V was clipped by 3 bases and J by 5 bases; unmatched bases: 4. CDR3 size: 15 residues. CDR1 MNHEY and CDR2 SMNVEV come from the germline V gene (reference sequence). The CDR3 loop is CASSFLAGGRETQYF. The CDR3 DNA reads TGTGCCAGCAGTTTCCTAGCGGGGGGGAGGGAGACCCAGTACTTC.

This sequence joins TRBV18 and TRBJ1-5; D unclear. The CDR3 is 13 residues long. Germline V lookup: CDR1 KGHSH, CDR2 LQKENI. V dropped 6 bases and J dropped 6 bases, with 12 bases sitting between them. For the CDR3, the DNA is TGTGCCAGCTCGCTAACCAATACTCAGCCCCAGCATTTT. This gives the protein CASSLTNTQPQHF.

This chain uses TRBV19 with TRBJ2-4; the match to TRBD2 covers 9 bases. Germline-derived CDR1 and CDR2 are LNHDA and SQIVND (reference sequence). Trimming removed 8 bases from V and 8 bases from J; junction bases left unmatched: 4. The CDR3 is made up of 12 amino acids. The CDR3 spells CASGWTSDIQYF. CDR3 DNA: TGTGCCAGTGGGTGGACTAGCGACATTCAGTACTTC.

The count of this clone is one. This sequence joins TRBV5-1 and TRBJ1-1, with D perhaps TRBD1 (5 bases). CDR3 size: 15 residues. V lost 0 bases to trimming and J lost 6 bases, with 15 bases between them. From germline, CDR1 is SGHRS and CDR2 YFSETQ. The CDR3 DNA reads TGCGCCAGCAGCTTGGATCAGGGAAAGGCTGCTGAAGCTTTCTTT. Translation gives CASSLDQGKAAEAFF.

The chain recombines TRBV19 with TRBJ2-5, with a tentative D call TRBD1 (5 bases). The CDR3 is 13 residues long. Looked up from germline, CDR1 is LNHDA and CDR2 is SQIVND (reference sequence). V was trimmed by 5 bases and J by 3 bases, leaving 10 bases between them. The CDR3 DNA sequence: TGTGCCAGTAGTCTCACAGGAAAAGAGACCCAGTACTTC. Protein product: CASSLTGKETQYF. Full variable domain (rest looked up from reference TRBV19 and TRBJ2-5): DGGITQSPKYLFRKEGQNVTLSCEQNLNHDAMYWYRQDPGQGLRLIYYSQIVNDFQKGDIAEGYSVSREKKESFPLTVTSAQKNPTAFYLCASSLTGKETQYFGPGTRLLVL.

CDR3 sequence reads: CASTRDRESPLHF. The CDR3 DNA sequence: TGTGCCAGCACCCGGGACAGGGAGTCACCCCTCCACTTT. V gene TRBV5-4 combines with J gene TRBJ1-6, with 9 bases identical to TRBD1. J lost 10 bases, V lost 6 bases, and 5 bases had no gene match. The CDR3 totals 13 residues. Germline assignment: CDR1 SGHNT and CDR2 YYREEE (reference sequence).

This rearrangement joins TRBV19 to TRBJ1-5; D unresolved. The CDR3 covers 12 residues. Germline CDR1 reads LNHDA; CDR2 reads SQIVND (reference sequence). V gave up 7 bases and J gave up 3 bases, with 7 bases separating them. CDR3 sequence reads: CASMRDNQPQHF. As DNA, the CDR3 is TGTGCCAGTATGAGGGACAATCAGCCCCAGCATTTT.

A few counts support this clone. The J gene is TRBJ1-1, the V gene TRBV30; D perhaps matches TRBD1 (6 bases). The CDR3 runs to 16 residues. V was pared by 2 bases and J by 1 base, with 17 bases between. In germline, CDR1 is GTSNPN, CDR2 SVGIG (reference sequence). This CDR3 reads CAWSPFPTGRNTEAFF. The CDR3 nucleotides are TGTGCCTGGAGTCCTTTTCCCACAGGGAGGAACACTGAAGCTTTCTTT.

This sequence joins TRBV7-9 and TRBJ1-6; TRBD1 matches 10 bases. CDR1 and CDR2 (germline): SEHNR, FQNEAQ (reference sequence). This CDR3 is built from 15 residues. V dropped 4 bases and J dropped 9; count of bases not matched to a gene: 6. This CDR3 reads CASSWGQGIRSPLHF. The CDR3 coding sequence is TGTGCCAGCAGCTGGGGACAGGGGATTCGTTCACCCCTCCACTTT.

The genes are TRBV11-2 and TRBJ1-1; D not resolved. This CDR3 has 15 residues. Germline-derived CDR1 and CDR2 are SGHAT and FQNNGV. Trimming stripped 1 base from V and 5 bases from J, with 14 bases between. The CDR3 spells CASSLARRLGTEAFF. The CDR3 bases are TGTGCCAGCAGCTTAGCCAGACGACTCGGGACTGAAGCTTTCTTT.

The chain recombines TRBV7-9 with TRBJ2-7; D is possibly TRBD1 (6 bases). With 5 bases removed from V and 5 bases from J, the gap between germline ends came to 28 bases. Germline V gene data show CDR1 as SEHNR and CDR2 as FQNEAQ (reference sequence). CDR3 length: 18 residues. The CDR3 spells CASSRTKQSGEFVDEQYF. The CDR3 DNA reads as TGTGCCAGCAGCCGCACTAAACAATCAGGGGAGTTCGTAGACGAGCAGTACTTC. The entire variable domain, with the rest obtained from reference TRBV7-9 and TRBJ2-7, is as follows: DTGVSQNPRHKITKRGQNVTFRCDPISEHNRLYWYRQTLGQGPEFLTYFQNEAQLEKSRLLSDRFSAERPKGSFSTLEIQRTEQGDSAMYLCASSRTKQSGEFVDEQYFGPGTRLTVT.

CDR3 sequence: CASSLGTFDYGYTF. CDR3 sequence (DNA): TGCGCCAGCAGCTTGGGGACCTTCGACTATGGCTACACCTTC. This chain links TRBV5-1 with TRBJ1-2; D is undetermined. In germline, CDR1 is SGHRS, CDR2 YFSETQ. The germline V and J ends were trimmed by 0 bases and 3 bases, with 9 bases remaining between them. This CDR3 region has 14 residues.

This chain uses TRBV7-8 with TRBJ2-7; 10 bases map to TRBD1. Germline V gene sequence: CDR1 SGHVS, CDR2 FQNEAQ. CDR3 length equals 14 residues. J gave up 6 bases and V 6 bases, and 8 bases lay outside the gene matches. The CDR3: CASRLGTGASEQYF. CDR3 nucleotides: TGTGCCAGCAGACTAGGGACAGGGGCCTCCGAGCAGTACTTC.

This sequence joins TRBV7-5 and TRBJ2-7; TRBD2 is the table's D call, not checked against the DNA. TRBV7-5 is assigned pseudogene status. The CDR3 covers 17 residues. The CDR3 is CVRSPRGGRNDTYEQYF. Written as DNA, the CDR3 is TGTGTCAGAAGCCCCCGGGGGGGGCGCAATGATACCTACGAGCAGTACTTC.

This chain links TRBV5-1 with TRBJ2-1; D tentatively fits TRBD1 or TRBD2 (5 bases each). From germline, CDR1 is SGHRS and CDR2 YFSETQ. Trimming pared 4 bases from V and 0 bases from J, leaving 11 bases between. The CDR3 has 15 amino acids. The CDR3 DNA sequence: TGCGCCAGCAGCACCGAGGGGTTCTCCTACAATGAGCAGTTCTTC. Amino acids: CASSTEGFSYNEQFF.

This chain joins TRBV4-2 and TRBJ2-6; D is unclear. Trimming removed 4 bases from V and 0 bases from J, with 10 bases in between. The CDR3 runs to 16 residues. The germline V gene has CDR1 LGHNA and CDR2 YNFKEQ. CDR3 sequence: CASSPPMISGANVLTF. The CDR3 DNA reads TGTGCCAGCAGCCCACCCATGATCTCTGGGGCCAACGTCCTGACTTTC.

CDR3 coding DNA: TGTGCATCGGGCAGGGTTTCCACAGATACGCAGTATTTT. Translation gives CASGRVSTDTQYF. This chain connects TRBV14 to TRBJ2-3, with D tentatively TRBD1 (5 bases). This CDR3 spans 13 amino acids. CDR1 and CDR2 from the germline V gene are SGHDN and FVKESK.

CDR3 nucleotide sequence: TGTGCCAGCAGCCCGGGCGGTGGCAATCAGCCCCAGCATTTT. Amino acid sequence: CASSPGGGNQPQHF. The chain employs TRBV5-4 and TRBJ1-5; D gene uncertain. This CDR3 comprises 14 residues. CDR1 is SGHNT, CDR2 YYREEE, per germline (reference sequence). Between the trimmed V and J ends, which lost 4 bases and 2 bases, there was a span of 10 bases.

CDR3 nucleotides: TGTGCCAGCTCACCAGGCGCCGGGAACACTGAAGCTTTCTTT. This encodes CASSPGAGNTEAFF. This chain uses TRBV18 with TRBJ1-1; D uncertain. CDR1 and CDR2 from the germline V gene are KGHSH and LQKENI. Trimming pared 2 bases from V and 1 base from J, leaving 8 bases between. This CDR3 has 14 residues.

The V call is TRBV19, the J call TRBJ2-2; 9 bases map to TRBD1. From germline, CDR1 is LNHDA and CDR2 SQIVND (reference sequence). Trimming at V came to 4 bases and at J to 3 bases, leaving 18 bases not matched to a gene. The CDR3 has 20 residues. This CDR3 reads CASSKGWGTGRVGDTGELFF. The CDR3 region has the DNA TGTGCCAGTAGTAAAGGTTGGGGGACAGGGCGCGTCGGGGACACCGGGGAGCTGTTTTTT.

The gene calls are TRBV5-1 and TRBJ2-7; TRBD1 matches 9 bases. The CDR3 consists of 14 residues. Germline CDR1 is SGHRS and CDR2 is YFSETQ. J gave up 4 bases and V 2 bases, and 4 bases lay outside the gene matches. The CDR3 region is CASSFGTGQYEQYF. DNA of the CDR3: TGCGCCAGCAGCTTTGGGACAGGGCAGTACGAGCAGTACTTC.

The gene calls are TRBV9 and TRBJ1-2, with D possibly matching TRBD1 (5 bases). This CDR3 region has 15 residues. V gave up 0 bases and J gave up 1 base, with 10 bases separating them. Per germline, CDR1 SGDLS and CDR2 YYNGEE. The DNA for the CDR3 is TGTGCCAGCAGCGTAGAACTGGACATTAACTATGGCTACACCTTC. Translated, it gives CASSVELDINYGYTF. Drawing the rest from reference TRBV9 and TRBJ1-2, the complete variable domain is DSGVTQTPKHLITATGQRVTLRCSPRSGDLSVYWYQQSLDQGLQFLIQYYNGEERAKGNILERFSAQQFPDLHSELNLSSLELGDSALYFCASSVELDINYGYTFGSGTRLTVV.

The chain uses TRBV29-1 and TRBJ2-7; D might be TRBD2 (6 bases). Germline V gene data show CDR1 as SQVTM and CDR2 as ANQGSEA. The CDR3 covers 11 residues. V gave up 6 bases and J gave up 2 bases, with 8 bases separating them. This chain's CDR3 is CSVRETYEQYF. CDR3 sequence (DNA): TGCAGCGTCCGGGAGACCTACGAGCAGTACTTC.